This record covers a single T cell receptor (beta chain). Antigen specificity is unknown. The data were produced by immunoSEQ multiplex PCR, yet TCRdb's version contains in-frame clones alone and is incomplete. Here the sample spans about 20,000 clones, just over 60% being singletons. The data originate from a study of radiation and T cells in renal cell carcinoma. The treatment denotes: 15 Gy SBRT to primary tumor, nephrectomy 4 weeks later. V shed 0 bases and J shed 3 bases, with 11 bases lying between them. CDR1 and CDR2 (germline): MNHEY, SVGAGI. This CDR3 has 16 amino acids. Overall study findings and caveats: Intratumoral heterogeneity was not captured in these approximately 0.91 g regions.

This specimen consisted of tumor tissue, obtained from a patient whose treatment included radiotherapy and nephrectomy. The V call is TRBV6-5, the J call TRBJ2-2; D ambiguous. This clonotype was sampled from a woman between 70 and 85 years old with renal cell carcinoma. The CDR3 sequence: CASSYSIRVDTGELFF. In nucleotides, the CDR3 is TGTGCCAGCAGTTACTCGATAAGGGTTGACACCGGGGAGCTGTTTTTT.